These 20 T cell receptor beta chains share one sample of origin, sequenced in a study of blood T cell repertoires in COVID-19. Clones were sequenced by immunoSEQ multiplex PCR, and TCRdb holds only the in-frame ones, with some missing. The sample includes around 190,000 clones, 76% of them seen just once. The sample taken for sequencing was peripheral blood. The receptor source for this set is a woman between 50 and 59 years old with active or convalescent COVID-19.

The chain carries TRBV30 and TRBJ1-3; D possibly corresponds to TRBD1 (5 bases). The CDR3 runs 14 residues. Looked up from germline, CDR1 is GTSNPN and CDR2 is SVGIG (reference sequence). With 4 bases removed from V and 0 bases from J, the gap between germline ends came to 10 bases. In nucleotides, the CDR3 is TGTGCCTGGAAGGACACCAACTCTGGAAACACCATATATTTT. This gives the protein CAWKDTNSGNTIYF.

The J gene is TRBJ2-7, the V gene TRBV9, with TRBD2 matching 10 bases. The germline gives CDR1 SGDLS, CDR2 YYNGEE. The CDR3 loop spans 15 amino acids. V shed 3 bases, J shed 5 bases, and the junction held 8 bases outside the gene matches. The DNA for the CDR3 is TGTGCCAGCAGCGGGCAACTAGCGGGAAGGAACGAGCAGTACTTC. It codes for CASSGQLAGRNEQYF.

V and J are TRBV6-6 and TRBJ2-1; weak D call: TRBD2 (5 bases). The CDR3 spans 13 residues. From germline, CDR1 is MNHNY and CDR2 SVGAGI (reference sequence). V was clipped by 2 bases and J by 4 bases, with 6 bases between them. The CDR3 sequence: CASSYTGYNEQFF. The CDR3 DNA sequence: TGTGCCAGCAGTTACACGGGGTACAATGAGCAGTTCTTC.

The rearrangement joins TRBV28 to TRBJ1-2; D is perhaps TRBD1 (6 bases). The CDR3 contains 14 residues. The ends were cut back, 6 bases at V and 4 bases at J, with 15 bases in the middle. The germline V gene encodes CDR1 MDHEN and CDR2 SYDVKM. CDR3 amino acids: CASSLQGHFYGYTF. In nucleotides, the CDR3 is TGTGCCAGCAGCCTCCAGGGACATTTCTATGGCTACACCTTC.

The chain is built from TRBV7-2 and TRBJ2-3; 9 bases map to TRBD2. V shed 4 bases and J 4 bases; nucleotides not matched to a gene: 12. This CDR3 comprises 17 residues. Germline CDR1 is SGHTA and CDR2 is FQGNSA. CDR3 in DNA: TGTGCCAGCAGCTCCCCCACCAGCGGGAGGTTGTCAGATACGCAGTATTTT. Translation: CASSSPTSGRLSDTQYF.

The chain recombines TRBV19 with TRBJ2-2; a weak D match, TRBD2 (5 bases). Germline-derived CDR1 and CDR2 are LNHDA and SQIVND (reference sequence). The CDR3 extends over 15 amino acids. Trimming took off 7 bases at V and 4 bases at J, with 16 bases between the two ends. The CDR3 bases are TGTGCCAGTAAAAGTTTCCGGACTGGCACCGGGGAGCTGTTTTTT. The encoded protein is CASKSFRTGTGELFF. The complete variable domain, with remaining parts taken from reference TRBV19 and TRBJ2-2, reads DGGITQSPKYLFRKEGQNVTLSCEQNLNHDAMYWYRQDPGQGLRLIYYSQIVNDFQKGDIAEGYSVSREKKESFPLTVTSAQKNPTAFYLCASKSFRTGTGELFFGEGSRLTVL.

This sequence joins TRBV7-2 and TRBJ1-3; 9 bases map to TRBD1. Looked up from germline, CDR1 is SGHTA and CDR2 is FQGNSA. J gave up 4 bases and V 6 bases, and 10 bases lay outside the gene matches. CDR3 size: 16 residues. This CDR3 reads CASRTGGQGIGNTIYF. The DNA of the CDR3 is TGTGCCAGCAGGACTGGGGGACAGGGTATAGGAAACACCATATATTTT.

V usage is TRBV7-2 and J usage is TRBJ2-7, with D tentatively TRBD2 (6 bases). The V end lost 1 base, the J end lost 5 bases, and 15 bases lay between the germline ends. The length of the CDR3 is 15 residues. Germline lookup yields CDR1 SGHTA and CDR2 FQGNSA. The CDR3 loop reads CASSLVSLALNEQYF. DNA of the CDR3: TGTGCCAGCAGCTTAGTGTCACTAGCTCTAAACGAGCAGTACTTC.

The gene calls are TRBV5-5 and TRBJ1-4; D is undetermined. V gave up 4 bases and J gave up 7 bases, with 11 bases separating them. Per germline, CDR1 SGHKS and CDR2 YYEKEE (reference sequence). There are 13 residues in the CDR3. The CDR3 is CASSILTGEKLFF. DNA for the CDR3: TGTGCCAGCAGCATACTAACCGGTGAAAAACTGTTTTTT. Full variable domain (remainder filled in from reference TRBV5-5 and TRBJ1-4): DAGVTQSPTHLIKTRGQQVTLRCSPISGHKSVSWYQQVLGQGPQFIFQYYEKEERGRGNFPDRFSARQFPNYSSELNVNALLLGDSALYLCASSILTGEKLFFGSGTQLSVL.

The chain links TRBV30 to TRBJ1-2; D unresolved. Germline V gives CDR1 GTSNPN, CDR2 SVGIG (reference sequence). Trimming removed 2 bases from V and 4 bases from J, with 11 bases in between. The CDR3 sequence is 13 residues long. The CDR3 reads CAWSPEFSYGYTF. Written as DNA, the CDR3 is TGTGCCTGGAGTCCGGAGTTTAGCTATGGCTACACCTTC.

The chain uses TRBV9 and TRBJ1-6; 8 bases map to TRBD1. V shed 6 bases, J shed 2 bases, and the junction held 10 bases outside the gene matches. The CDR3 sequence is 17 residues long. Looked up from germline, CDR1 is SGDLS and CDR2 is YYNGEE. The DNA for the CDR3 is TGTGCCAGCAACGAAGGACAGGGTAGCCCCTATAATTCACCCCTCCACTTT. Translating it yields CASNEGQGSPYNSPLHF.

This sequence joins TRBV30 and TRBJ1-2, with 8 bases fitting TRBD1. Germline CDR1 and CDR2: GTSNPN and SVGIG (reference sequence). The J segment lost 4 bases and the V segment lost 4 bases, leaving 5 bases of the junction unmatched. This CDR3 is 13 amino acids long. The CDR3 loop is CAWNSGTGYGYTF. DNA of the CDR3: TGTGCCTGGAATTCCGGGACAGGCTATGGCTACACCTTC.

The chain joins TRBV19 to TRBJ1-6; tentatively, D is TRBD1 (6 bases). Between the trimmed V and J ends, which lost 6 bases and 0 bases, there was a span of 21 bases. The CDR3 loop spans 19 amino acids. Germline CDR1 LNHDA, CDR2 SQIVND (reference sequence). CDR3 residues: CASSLTGPSPSSYNSPLHF. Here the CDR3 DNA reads TGTGCCAGTAGCTTGACAGGCCCTTCGCCCAGCTCCTATAATTCACCCCTCCACTTT.

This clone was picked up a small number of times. CDR3 coding DNA: TGTGCCAGCAGCTCAGGGGGACAGGGGAAGTGGGGCAATCAGCCCCAGCATTTT. Residues: CASSSGGQGKWGNQPQHF. The rearrangement links TRBV7-4 to TRBJ1-5, with TRBD1 matching over 10 bases. Germline values: CDR1 SGHVT, CDR2 SQSDAQ. This CDR3 has 18 amino acids. The trim removed 4 bases at V and 2 bases at J, leaving 11 bases unmatched.

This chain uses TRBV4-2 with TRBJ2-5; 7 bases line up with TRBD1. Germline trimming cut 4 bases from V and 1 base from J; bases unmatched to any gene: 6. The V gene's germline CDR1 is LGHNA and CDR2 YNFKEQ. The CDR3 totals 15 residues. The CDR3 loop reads CASSRARDSQETQYF. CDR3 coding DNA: TGTGCCAGCAGCCGCGCCCGGGACAGCCAAGAGACCCAGTACTTC.

The CDR3 region is CASRQTGWGGYTF. The CDR3, as DNA: TGTGCCAGCAGACAGACAGGGTGGGGAGGCTACACCTTC. This chain connects TRBV5-5 to TRBJ1-2; 7 bases agree with TRBD1. CDR3 length: 13 amino acids. Germline V gene data show CDR1 as SGHKS and CDR2 as YYEKEE (reference sequence). Germline trimming cut 5 bases from V and 8 bases from J; bases unmatched to any gene: 9.

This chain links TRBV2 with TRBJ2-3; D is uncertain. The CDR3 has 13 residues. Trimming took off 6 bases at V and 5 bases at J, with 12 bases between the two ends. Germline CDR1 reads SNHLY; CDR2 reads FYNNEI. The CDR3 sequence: CASRDDPGDTQYF. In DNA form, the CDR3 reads TGTGCCAGCAGAGACGACCCGGGAGATACGCAGTATTTT.

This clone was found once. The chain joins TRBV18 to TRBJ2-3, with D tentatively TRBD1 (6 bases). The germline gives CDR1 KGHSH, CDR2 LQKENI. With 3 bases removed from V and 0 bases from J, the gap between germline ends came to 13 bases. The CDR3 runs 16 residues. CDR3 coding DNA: TGTGCCAGCTCACCGAACAGGGCCTCTAGCACAGATACGCAGTATTTT. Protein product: CASSPNRASSTDTQYF.

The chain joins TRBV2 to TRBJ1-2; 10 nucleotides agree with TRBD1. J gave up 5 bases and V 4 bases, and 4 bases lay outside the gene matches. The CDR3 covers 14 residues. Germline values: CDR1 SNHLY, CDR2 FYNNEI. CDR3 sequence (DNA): TGTGCCAGCAGTGTAGGGGGACAGGGGTATGGCTACACCTTC. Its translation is CASSVGGQGYGYTF. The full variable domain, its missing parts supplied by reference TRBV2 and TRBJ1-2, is EPEVTQTPSHQVTQMGQEVILRCVPISNHLYFYWYRQILGQKVEFLVSFYNNEISEKSEIFDDQFSVERPDGSNFTLKIRSTKLEDSAMYFCASSVGGQGYGYTFGSGTRLTVV.

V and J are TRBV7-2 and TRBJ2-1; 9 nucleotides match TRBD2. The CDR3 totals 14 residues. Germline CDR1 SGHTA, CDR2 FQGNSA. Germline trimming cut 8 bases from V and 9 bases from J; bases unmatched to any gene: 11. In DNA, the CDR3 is TGTGCCAGCGCCAGTCCTAGCGGGACGTCTGAGCAGTTCTTC. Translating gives CASASPSGTSEQFF. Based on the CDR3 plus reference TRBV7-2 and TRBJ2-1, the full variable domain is GAGVSQSPSNKVTEKGKDVELRCDPISGHTALYWYRQSLGQGLEFLIYFQGNSAPDKSGLPSDRFSAERTGGSVSTLTIQRTQQEDSAVYLCASASPSGTSEQFFGPGTRLTVL.